This T cell receptor (beta chain) was identified in a study of CXCR3-negative and CXCR3-positive naive CD8 T cells. Study observations and caveats: Upon cryopreservation, CXCR3 expression partially decreased, and most assays used fresh PBMCs. Relative to CXCR3-negative naive cells, CXCR3-positive naive cells had more hydrophobic TRB CDR3s. TRBV-TRBJ usage matched between naive CXCR3-negative and CXCR3-positive cells but not between memory cells.

TRB cDNA was prepared as libraries by UMI-labeled 5' RACE. TCRdb reprocessed the 5' RACE reads; each CDR3 protein has one entry and no DNA is given. The repertoire table contains 110,000 or so distinct CDR3 sequences. As for this clonotype: What it binds is unknown.

This CDR3 region has 17 residues. Germline values: CDR1 LGHDT, CDR2 YNNKEL (reference sequence). The clonotype was recovered from a human donor in good health. Some clones in this sample may be carry-over from other donors' samples. V and J are TRBV3-1 and TRBJ2-2; TCRdb's D call, TRBD2, is unchecked because there is no DNA. The sequencing sample was made of naive CXCR3+ CD8+ T cells from blood. Indicated subset: CD45RO-CCR7+CD27+CD95- naive CD8+ T cells expressing CXCR3 (TNR3+). CDR3 in amino acids: CAHITGASGRLTGELFF.